The sequence of this T cell receptor (beta chain) was determined in a study of shared clonotypes between healthy human individuals. About the research overall: The study drew on two women and three men aged 18 to 49 as donors.

Replicate PCRs for sorted subsets used about 200 ng DNA; this equaled about 30,000 T cell genomes. The table came from immunoSEQ multiplex PCR; TCRdb's copy has only in-frame clones and leaves some out. The sample records about 1.5 million clones, around 97% being singletons. Study conclusions and caveats: Incompleteness in sorted-subset sequencing, despite large depth, was shown by rarefaction.

The CDR3 runs 12 residues. Germline CDR1 reads LGHNT; CDR2 reads FRNRAP. V was clipped by 1 base and J by 2 bases, with 2 bases between them. Details on this clone: The antigen remains undetermined.

Source material: naive CD4+ T cells sorted from blood. Described subset: CD45RA+ positively selected. This chain uses TRBV12-5 with TRBJ1-2; D unresolved. The clonotype originates from a man aged 25 to 40 in good health. CDR3 sequence (DNA): TGTGCTAGTGGTTTGGAGAACTATGGCTACACCTTC. Encoded protein: CASGLENYGYTF.